This section outlines one T cell receptor (beta chain) sequence together with its context. CDR1 and CDR2 from the germline V gene are SGHRS and YFSETQ. With V trimmed by 3 bases and J by 3 bases, 10 bases remained unmatched. This CDR3 comprises 16 residues. These data are taken from a study of blood T cell repertoires in COVID-19. TCRdb's table, derived via immunoSEQ multiplex PCR, lists solely in-frame clones and lacks some. The data show over 60,000 clones, roughly 89% seen once. Sequenced input: peripheral blood. The source is a woman aged 50 to 65 with active COVID-19. The chain has TRBV5-1 and TRBJ2-3, with 7 bases aligning to TRBD2. CDR3 bases: TGCGCCAGCAGCTCCGAGCCTACTAGCGCTACAGATACGCAGTATTTT. This codes for CASSSEPTSATDTQYF.